This T cell receptor (beta chain) is drawn from a study of blood T cell repertoires in COVID-19. Study-level background: Both acute and convalescent COVID-19 samples were obtained from the United States, Italy and Spain.

Sequencing was performed with immunoSEQ multiplex PCR; in TCRdb, only in-frame clones are kept and a portion is missing. Among over 150,000 clones listed, 80% to 90% were seen once. CDR3 length equals 14 residues. With 6 bases removed from V and 5 bases from J, the gap between germline ends came to 17 bases. CDR1 and CDR2 (germline): MNHEY, SVGAGI. The J gene is TRBJ2-7, the V gene TRBV6-5; a possible D gene is TRBD1 (6 bases). Source material: peripheral blood. The origin of this receptor is a human donor in a cohort sampled during active COVID-19. DNA for the CDR3: TGTGCCAGCAGGATCAGGGGTCAGTTGGACGAGCAGTACTTC. Translated: CASRIRGQLDEQYF.